This T cell receptor beta chain was profiled in a study of blood T cells in healthy people across ages. Findings of the study overall: Older age coincided with a roughly linear decline in TCR beta diversity per million T cells.

This clonotype was detected a few times. Its antigen is as yet unknown. A second PCR of roughly 7 to 11 cycles used a sample-barcoded 5' primer and a J-beta primer mix. Tagging of each cDNA molecule was performed by a template-switch adaptor with 12 random nucleotides. TCRdb passed the 5' RACE reads through MiXCR, listing each CDR3 protein once. Of around 1,900,000 distinct CDR3 sequences in the sample, about two fifths were seen once. Germline-derived CDR1 and CDR2 are SQVTM and ANQGSEA. V lost 4 bases and J lost 6; bases outside the gene matches: 3. CDR3 size: 12 residues. The gene calls are TRBV29-1 and TRBJ1-2, with 9 bases fitting TRBD1. The TCR comes from a human donor in good health. The specimen sequenced was blood. The CDR3 coding sequence is TGCAGCGTTGTACAGGGGGCTAATGGCTACACCTTC. Encoded protein: CSVVQGANGYTF.